Listed here is a single TCR beta chain. Sequencing was performed with immunoSEQ multiplex PCR; in TCRdb, only in-frame clones are kept and a portion is missing. Among about 50,000 clones, 78% were seen once, and the ten largest hold roughly 6.1%. This record comes from a study of blood T cell repertoires in COVID-19. Study overall: The United States, Italy and Spain supplied acute and convalescent COVID-19 samples.

CDR3 length equals 13 residues. V lost 2 bases and J 7 bases, leaving 10 bases between the germline ends. The germline V gene has CDR1 MRHNA and CDR2 SNTAGT. The receptor's source is a woman aged 45-59 years with acute COVID-19. What was sequenced was PBMCs or T cells enriched from blood (not recorded which). The chain has TRBV6-4 and TRBJ2-3; D remains unclear. Written as DNA, the CDR3 is TGTGCCAGCAGTGACCAGGAATTCCATACGCAGTATTTT. It encodes CASSDQEFHTQYF.